Sequencing of this T cell receptor beta chain was carried out in a study of blood T cell repertoires in COVID-19. The germline V and J ends were trimmed by 5 bases and 5 bases, with 14 bases remaining between them. This CDR3 comprises 14 residues. Germline V gene lookup returns CDR1 SGHTA and CDR2 FQGNSA. In the source study's methods: Reference gene primer amplification gave estimated nucleated cell counts. This table comes from immunoSEQ multiplex PCR, and its TCRdb copy is limited to in-frame clones, with some not included. V and J calls and clone size are those listed in that table; D and trimming were worked out from the DNA. Among around 190,000 clones, more than 60% were seen once, and the ten largest hold around 12%.

The specimen was peripheral blood. The receptor's source is a woman aged 50 to 60 with acute or convalescent COVID-19. This chain links TRBV7-2 with TRBJ2-3, with TRBD1 as a possible D gene (6 bases). CDR3 coding DNA: TGTGCCAGCAGCCCAGGGGATGGGGGAGATACGCAGTATTTT. Protein sequence: CASSPGDGGDTQYF.